A selection of T cell receptor beta chains follows, all from one sample in a study of cytomegalovirus exposure and HLA in healthy donors. Sequencing used immunoSEQ multiplex PCR; TCRdb keeps in-frame clones, though not all of them. This sample has over 150,000 clones, with roughly 80% found just once. The sequenced sample consisted of PBMCs. The receptors originated from a woman under 40 in good health and CMV-seropositive. Each CDR3 is given without its conserved first and last residue.

CDR3: SVAEGAGNEQF; V: TRBV29-1; J: TRBJ2-1
CDR3: ASSVGPRTGRGNEQF; V: TRBV5-1; J: TRBJ2-1
CDR3: ASSWTGLTNTGELF; V: TRBV28; J: TRBJ2-2
CDR3: ASSREVAFSNQPQH; V: TRBV5-8; J: TRBJ1-5
CDR3: ASSVGFYEQY; V: TRBV2; J: TRBJ2-7
CDR3: ASSVTHYVNSPLH; V: TRBV9; J: TRBJ1-6
CDR3: ASSSRETGLGYGYT; V: TRBV11-2; J: TRBJ1-2
CDR3: ASSLGGSTLDGYT; V: TRBV7-8; J: TRBJ1-2
CDR3: ASSPDRGLGNTEAF; V: TRBV27; J: TRBJ1-1
CDR3: ASSQGLEGNTEAF; V: TRBV4-1; J: TRBJ1-1
CDR3: ASRDRADYGYT; V: TRBV27; J: TRBJ1-2
CDR3: ASRNTGGVYEQY; V: TRBV28; J: TRBJ2-7
CDR3: ASSLGASGAYNEQF; V: TRBV5-4; J: TRBJ2-1
CDR3: ASSSTGWSNQPQH; V: TRBV7-9; J: TRBJ1-5
CDR3: ASSLVKGGPNYEQY; V: TRBV5-1; J: TRBJ2-7
CDR3: ASSMSRTRKDEQF; V: TRBV19; J: TRBJ2-1
CDR3: ASSRGGQGLTLGYT; V: TRBV7-2; J: TRBJ1-2
CDR3: ASSLRVADTQY; V: TRBV11-1; J: TRBJ2-3
CDR3: ASSLAGPGTDTQY; V: TRBV13; J: TRBJ2-3
CDR3: ASSQGVTGGLTNEKLF; V: TRBV4-3; J: TRBJ1-4
CDR3: ATHVSPRRGLGYT; V: TRBV28; J: TRBJ1-2
CDR3: ASSPRGPGYNEKLF; V: TRBV19; J: TRBJ1-4
CDR3: ASSPREGPGLRGYT; V: TRBV5-1; J: TRBJ1-2
CDR3: ASSLDVNMNTEAF; V: TRBV5-5; J: TRBJ1-1
CDR3: ASSSLGSPAYGGGYT; V: TRBV11-1; J: TRBJ1-2
CDR3: SAADRTDYGYT; V: TRBV29-1; J: TRBJ1-2
CDR3: ASSYKRDTDTQY; V: TRBV6-5; J: TRBJ2-3
CDR3: ASNSRGGAADTQY; V: TRBV7-9; J: TRBJ2-3
CDR3: ASSQTGNGYT; V: TRBV4-2; J: TRBJ1-2
CDR3: ASSSLQGVGYGYT; V: TRBV11-2; J: TRBJ1-2
CDR3: ASSGPGGQETQY; V: TRBV5-1; J: TRBJ2-5
CDR3: AISGDRVLIF; V: TRBV10-3; J: TRBJ1-1
CDR3: ASSTGTQGYNEQF; V: TRBV5-8; J: TRBJ2-1
CDR3: ASSLRDRGQVYGYT; V: TRBV27; J: TRBJ1-2
CDR3: AISPNRDRDT; V: TRBV10-3; J: TRBJ1-2
CDR3: ASSYGRGGTDTQY; V: TRBV6-5; J: TRBJ2-3
CDR3: ASSYSGQGGSPLH; V: TRBV6-5; J: TRBJ1-6
CDR3: ATSREGTGVNQPQH; V: TRBV15; J: TRBJ1-5
CDR3: ASSQNQVQYGSSPLH; V: TRBV7-8; J: TRBJ1-6
CDR3: ASSQGAGNSPLH; V: TRBV7-9; J: TRBJ1-6
CDR3: ASSLLSGWTGDTDTQY; V: TRBV5-6; J: TRBJ2-3
CDR3: SVAPPWTAGEQF; V: TRBV29-1; J: TRBJ2-1
CDR3: ASSWDRAYNEQF; V: TRBV19; J: TRBJ2-1
CDR3: ASSYGGAGGAYEQY; V: TRBV6-5; J: TRBJ2-7
CDR3: ASSAGTYLETQY; V: TRBV19; J: TRBJ2-5
CDR3: ASSRRGGGLKTQY; V: TRBV5-4; J: TRBJ2-5
CDR3: ASSPRGDTEAF; V: TRBV18; J: TRBJ1-1
CDR3: ASSLAPTGANQPQH; V: TRBV5-1; J: TRBJ1-5
CDR3: ASSFRGSPLH; V: TRBV7-8; J: TRBJ1-6
CDR3: ASSDSTSGGDTQY; V: TRBV6-4; J: TRBJ2-3
CDR3: ASSLEGGKTEAF; V: TRBV5-1; J: TRBJ1-1
CDR3: ASSTGVSANTIY; V: TRBV5-1; J: TRBJ1-3
CDR3: ASSIGTGVNQPQH; V: TRBV19; J: TRBJ1-5